This TCR beta chain was sequenced for a study of blood T cell repertoires in COVID-19. About the study: T cells, B-cell-depleted T cells, or PBMCs supplied cDNA or gDNA.

Clones were sequenced by immunoSEQ multiplex PCR, and TCRdb holds only the in-frame ones, with some missing. The table records roughly 230,000 clones, roughly 89% of them present only once. The CDR3 covers 15 residues. Germline V gene data show CDR1 as SGHAT and CDR2 as FQNNGV. V was pared by 5 bases and J by 1 base, with 12 bases between. This sequence originates from a woman aged 40 to 50 who had recovered from COVID-19. This chain connects TRBV11-2 to TRBJ2-1; D is possibly TRBD2 (6 bases). What was sequenced was peripheral blood. CDR3 nucleotide sequence: TGTGCCAGCAGCCCCGGGAGTAGTTCCTACAATGAGCAGTTCTTC. Translation: CASSPGSSSYNEQFF.